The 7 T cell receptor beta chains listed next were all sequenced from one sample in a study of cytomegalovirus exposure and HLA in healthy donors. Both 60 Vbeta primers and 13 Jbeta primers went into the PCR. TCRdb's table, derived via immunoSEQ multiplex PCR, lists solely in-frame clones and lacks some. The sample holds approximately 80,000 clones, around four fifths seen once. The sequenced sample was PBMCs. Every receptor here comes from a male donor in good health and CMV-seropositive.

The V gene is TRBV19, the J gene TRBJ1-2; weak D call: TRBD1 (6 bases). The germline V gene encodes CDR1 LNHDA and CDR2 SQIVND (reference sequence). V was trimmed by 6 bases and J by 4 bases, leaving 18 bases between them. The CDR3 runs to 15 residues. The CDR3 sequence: CASRPTGRGGYGYTF. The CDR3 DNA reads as TGTGCCAGTAGGCCGACAGGCCGAGGGGGCTATGGCTACACCTTC.

DNA of the CDR3: TGTGCCAGCAGCCCTGAGAGGGACAGGGGTACAAACACTGAAGCTTTCTTT. Its translation: CASSPERDRGTNTEAFF. This sequence joins TRBV5-4 and TRBJ1-1, with TRBD1 matching 10 bases. This CDR3 is built from 17 residues. Germline CDR1 and CDR2: SGHNT and YYREEE (reference sequence). J gave up 2 bases and V 4 bases, and 11 bases lay outside the gene matches.

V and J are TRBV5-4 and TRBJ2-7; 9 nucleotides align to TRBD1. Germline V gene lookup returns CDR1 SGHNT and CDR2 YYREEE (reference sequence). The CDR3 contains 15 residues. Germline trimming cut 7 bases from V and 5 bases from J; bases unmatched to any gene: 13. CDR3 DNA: TGTGCCAGCGGTTTGGGCGGGGGACAGGGTGACGAGCAGTACTTC. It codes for CASGLGGGQGDEQYF.

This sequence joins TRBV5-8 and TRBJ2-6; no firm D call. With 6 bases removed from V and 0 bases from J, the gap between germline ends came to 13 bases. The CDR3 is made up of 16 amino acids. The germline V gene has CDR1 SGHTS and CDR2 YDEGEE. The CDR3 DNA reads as TGTGCCAGCATGACGAGGCGACGCTCTGGGGCCAACGTCCTGACTTTC. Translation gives CASMTRRRSGANVLTF.

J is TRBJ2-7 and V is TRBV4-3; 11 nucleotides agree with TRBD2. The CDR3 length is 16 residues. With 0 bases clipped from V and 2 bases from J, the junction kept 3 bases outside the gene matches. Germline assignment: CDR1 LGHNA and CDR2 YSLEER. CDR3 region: CASSQELAGGPYEQYF. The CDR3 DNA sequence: TGCGCCAGCAGCCAAGAATTAGCGGGAGGGCCCTACGAGCAGTACTTC.

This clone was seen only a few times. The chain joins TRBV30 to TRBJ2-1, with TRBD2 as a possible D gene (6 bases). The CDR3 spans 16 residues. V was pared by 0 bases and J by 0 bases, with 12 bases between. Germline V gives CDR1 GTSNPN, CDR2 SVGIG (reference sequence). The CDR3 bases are TGTGCCTGGAGTGTACGGGGGTTGAGCTCCTACAATGAGCAGTTCTTC. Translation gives CAWSVRGLSSYNEQFF.

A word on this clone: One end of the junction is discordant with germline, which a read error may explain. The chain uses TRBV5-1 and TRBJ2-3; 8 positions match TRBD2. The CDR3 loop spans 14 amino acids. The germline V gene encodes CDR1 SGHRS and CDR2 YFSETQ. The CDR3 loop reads CASSLTSGTDAQYF. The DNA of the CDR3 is TGCGCCAGCAGCTTGACTAGCGGCACAGATGCGCAGTATTTT.